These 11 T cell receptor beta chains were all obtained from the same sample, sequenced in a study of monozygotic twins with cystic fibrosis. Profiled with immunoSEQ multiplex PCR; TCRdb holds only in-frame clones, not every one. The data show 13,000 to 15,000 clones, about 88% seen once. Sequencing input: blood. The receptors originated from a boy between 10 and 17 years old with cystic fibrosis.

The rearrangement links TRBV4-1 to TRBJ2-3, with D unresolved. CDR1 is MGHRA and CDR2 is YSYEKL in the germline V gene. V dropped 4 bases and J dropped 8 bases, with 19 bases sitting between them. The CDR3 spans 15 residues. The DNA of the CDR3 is TGCGCCAGCAGCCTTCTCGATAGACCCCCGGGTACGCAGTATTTT. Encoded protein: CASSLLDRPPGTQYF.

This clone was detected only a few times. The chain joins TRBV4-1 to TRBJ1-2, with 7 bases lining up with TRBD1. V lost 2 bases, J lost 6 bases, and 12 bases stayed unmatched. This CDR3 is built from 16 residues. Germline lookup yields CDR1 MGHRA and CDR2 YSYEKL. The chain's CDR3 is CASSQNPVGRGHGYTF. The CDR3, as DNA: TGCGCCAGCAGCCAAAACCCCGTTGGTAGGGGGCATGGCTACACCTTC.

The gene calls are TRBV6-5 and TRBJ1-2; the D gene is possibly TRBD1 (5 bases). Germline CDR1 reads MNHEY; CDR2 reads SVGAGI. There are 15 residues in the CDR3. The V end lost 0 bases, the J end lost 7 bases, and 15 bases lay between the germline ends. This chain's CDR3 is CASSYSARQGPGYTF. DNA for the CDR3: TGTGCCAGCAGTTACTCCGCCCGGCAGGGACCTGGCTACACCTTC.

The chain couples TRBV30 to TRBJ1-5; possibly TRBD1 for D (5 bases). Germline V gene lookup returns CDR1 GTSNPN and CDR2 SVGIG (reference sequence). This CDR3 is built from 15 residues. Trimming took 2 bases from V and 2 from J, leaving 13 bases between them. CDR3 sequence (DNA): TGTGCCTGGAGTACTTGGGGGGATGGCAATCAGCCCCAGCATTTT. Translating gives CAWSTWGDGNQPQHF.

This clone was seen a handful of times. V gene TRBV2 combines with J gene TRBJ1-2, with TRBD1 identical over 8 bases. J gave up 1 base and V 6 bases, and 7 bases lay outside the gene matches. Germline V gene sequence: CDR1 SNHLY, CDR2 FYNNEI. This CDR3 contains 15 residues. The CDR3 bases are TGTGCCAGCAGACTTGACAGGGGAAGTAACTATGGCTACACCTTC. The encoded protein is CASRLDRGSNYGYTF. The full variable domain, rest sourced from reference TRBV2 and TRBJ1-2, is EPEVTQTPSHQVTQMGQEVILRCVPISNHLYFYWYRQILGQKVEFLVSFYNNEISEKSEIFDDQFSVERPDGSNFTLKIRSTKLEDSAMYFCASRLDRGSNYGYTFGSGTRLTVV.

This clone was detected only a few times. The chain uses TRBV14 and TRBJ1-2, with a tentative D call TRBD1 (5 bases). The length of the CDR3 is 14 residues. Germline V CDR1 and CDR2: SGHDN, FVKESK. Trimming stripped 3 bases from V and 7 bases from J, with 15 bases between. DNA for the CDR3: TGTGCCAGCAGCCAGTCCAGGGAGGCGGCTGGCTACACCTTC. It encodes CASSQSREAAGYTF.

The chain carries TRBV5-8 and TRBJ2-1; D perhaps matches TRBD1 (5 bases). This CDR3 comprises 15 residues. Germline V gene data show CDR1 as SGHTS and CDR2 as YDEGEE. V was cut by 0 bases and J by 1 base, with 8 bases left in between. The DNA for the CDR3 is TGTGCCAGCAGCTTGGATCAGGGATCCTACAATGAGCAGTTCTTC. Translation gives CASSLDQGSYNEQFF.

The CDR3 sequence is CATNTEGGPAETQYF. The CDR3 DNA follows: TGTGCCACCAACACGGAGGGAGGGCCGGCAGAGACCCAGTACTTC. The genes are TRBV10-3 and TRBJ2-5; TRBD2 matches at 7 bases. CDR1 and CDR2 from the germline V gene are ENHRY and SYGVKD. The junction had 15 bases not matched to a gene; V was cut back by 10 bases and J by 4 bases. The CDR3 has 15 amino acids.

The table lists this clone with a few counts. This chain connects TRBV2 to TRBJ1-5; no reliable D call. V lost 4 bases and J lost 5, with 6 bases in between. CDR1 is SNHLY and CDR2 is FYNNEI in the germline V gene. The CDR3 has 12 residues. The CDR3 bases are TGTGCCAGCAGTGTGCAAGATCAGCCCCAGCATTTT. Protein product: CASSVQDQPQHF.

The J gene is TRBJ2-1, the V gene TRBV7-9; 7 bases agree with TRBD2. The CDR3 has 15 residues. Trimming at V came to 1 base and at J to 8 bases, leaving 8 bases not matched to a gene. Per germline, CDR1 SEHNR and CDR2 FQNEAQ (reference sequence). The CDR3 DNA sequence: TGTGCCAGCAGCTTAGGACGGGGGAGCGGGGATGAGCAGTTCTTC. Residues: CASSLGRGSGDEQFF.

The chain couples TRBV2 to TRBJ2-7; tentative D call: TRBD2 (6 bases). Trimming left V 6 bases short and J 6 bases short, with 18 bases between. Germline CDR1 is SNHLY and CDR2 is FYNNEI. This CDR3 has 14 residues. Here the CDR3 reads CASRRVLPTSEQYF. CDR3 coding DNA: TGTGCCAGCAGACGGGTACTACCGACTAGCGAGCAGTACTTC.